The source of this T cell receptor (beta chain) is a study of T cell responses to AZD1222 COVID-19 vaccine. Findings and caveats of the study: The span of vaccine-associated CD4 TCRs extended across spike, with dominance at 160-218 and 743-854. The number of AZD1222 recipients seropositive at baseline was only five to seven. A reported finding is that nearly half of spike-specific TCRs target unmutated variant regions. Clonal diversity may have been underestimated in mostly white British donors.

Method: immunoSEQ multiplex PCR; TCRdb's copy keeps in-frame clones and lacks some. The table has over 120,000 clones, just under 95% seen once. A note on this clone: The antigen remains unidentified.

The CDR3 covers 15 residues. Germline CDR1 reads GTSNPN; CDR2 reads SVGIG (reference sequence). Trimming cost V 1 base and J 7 bases; bases outside gene matches: 8. The source material was peripheral blood, sampled on day 0 of AZD1222 vaccination. This chain links TRBV30 with TRBJ2-3; 10 bases are shared with TRBD2. The sequence derives from an adult in good health. The CDR3 DNA is TGTGCCTGGAGTGGGGCTAGCGGGAGAATTAATACGCAGTATTTT. Translated, it gives CAWSGASGRINTQYF.